The rows below give T cell receptor beta chains drawn from one sample of a study of stem cell transplantation in POMP-related autoinflammatory disease. Profiled with immunoSEQ multiplex PCR; TCRdb holds only in-frame clones, not every one. The sample consists of approximately 11,000 clones, around 86% of them appearing once. The sequenced sample was CD8+ T cells from PBMCs, obtained before stem cell transplantation. The receptors stem from a human donor with POMP-related autoinflammation and immune dysregulation (PRAID). Both conserved end residues are part of each CDR3. D genes are given only for firm matches. The size of a clone is reported for some rows only, either as once, few or many, or as a class for expanded clones.

j_call: TRBJ2-7; clone_size: few; d_call: NA; v_call: TRBV27; cdr3_nt: TGTGCCAGCAGTGGCTCCTACGAGCAGTACTTC; cdr3_aa: CASSGSYEQYF
j_call: TRBJ1-1; clone_size: NA; d_call: TRBD1; v_call: TRBV7-9; cdr3_nt: TGTGCCAGCAGTGTCACAATTCCGGGACAGGCTGAAGCTTTCTTT; cdr3_aa: CASSVTIPGQAEAFF
j_call: TRBJ2-1; clone_size: NA; d_call: NA; v_call: TRBV27; cdr3_nt: TGTGCCAGCAGTTTTGGATCGAATGAGCAGTTCTTC; cdr3_aa: CASSFGSNEQFF
j_call: TRBJ1-1; clone_size: NA; d_call: NA; v_call: TRBV19; cdr3_nt: TGTGCCAGTAGTATAGGAACAGGGCAGACTGAAGCTTTCTTT; cdr3_aa: CASSIGTGQTEAFF
j_call: TRBJ1-1; clone_size: NA; d_call: NA; v_call: TRBV27; cdr3_nt: TGTGCCAGCAGTTTACCAGGGTTCACTGAAGCTTTCTTT; cdr3_aa: CASSLPGFTEAFF
j_call: TRBJ2-7; clone_size: NA; d_call: TRBD1; v_call: TRBV7-2; cdr3_nt: TGTGCCAGCAGCTTAGAGGGGGGCGGGACAGGCTCCTACGAGCAGTACTTC; cdr3_aa: CASSLEGGGTGSYEQYF
j_call: TRBJ2-5; clone_size: NA; d_call: NA; v_call: TRBV9; cdr3_nt: TGTGCCAGCAGCGTCGGGCCCCTCGGGGAGACCCAGTACTTC; cdr3_aa: CASSVGPLGETQYF
j_call: TRBJ1-1; clone_size: once; d_call: NA; v_call: TRBV7-6; cdr3_nt: TGTGCCAGCAGCTTAGGAGGTTCGAACACTGAAGCTTTCTTT; cdr3_aa: CASSLGGSNTEAFF
j_call: TRBJ2-3; clone_size: NA; d_call: NA; v_call: TRBV6-1; cdr3_nt: TGTGCCAGCAGTGGACAGGCTTACAGGGCAGATACGCAGTATTTT; cdr3_aa: CASSGQAYRADTQYF
j_call: TRBJ2-1; clone_size: NA; d_call: NA; v_call: TRBV27; cdr3_nt: TGTGCCAGCAGTCTTATCACAGGGTTCCGGGGCAATGAGCAGTTCTTC; cdr3_aa: CASSLITGFRGNEQFF
j_call: TRBJ1-1; clone_size: NA; d_call: TRBD1; v_call: TRBV19; cdr3_nt: TGTGCCAGTAGTCCCCCCCCATGGACAGGGCAAGGCACTGAAGCTTTCTTT; cdr3_aa: CASSPPPWTGQGTEAFF
j_call: TRBJ2-7; clone_size: NA; d_call: NA; v_call: TRBV19; cdr3_nt: TGTGCCAGTAGCCCAGGGGGGATCTACGAGCAGTACTTC; cdr3_aa: CASSPGGIYEQYF
j_call: TRBJ1-3; clone_size: few; d_call: TRBD1; v_call: TRBV9; cdr3_nt: TGTGCCAGCAGCGCGACAGGGGCTGGGGGAAACACCATATATTTT; cdr3_aa: CASSATGAGGNTIYF
j_call: TRBJ1-5; clone_size: NA; d_call: TRBD1; v_call: TRBV19; cdr3_nt: TGTGCCACCCAGGGGGCGGGCAATCAGCCCCAGCATTTT; cdr3_aa: CATQGAGNQPQHF
j_call: TRBJ1-1; clone_size: once; d_call: NA; v_call: TRBV2; cdr3_nt: TGTGCCAGCAGTGACCATACAGGGAAGACTGAAGCTTTCTTT; cdr3_aa: CASSDHTGKTEAFF
j_call: TRBJ1-2; clone_size: NA; d_call: TRBD1; v_call: TRBV7-6; cdr3_nt: TGTGCCAGCAGCCCTAAACTTCGGGGACAGGGAGACGGCTACACCTTC; cdr3_aa: CASSPKLRGQGDGYTF
j_call: TRBJ1-2; clone_size: NA; d_call: NA; v_call: TRBV29-1; cdr3_nt: TGCAGCGCCTTAGACCCCAATCCCCTAACTACCTATGGCTACACCTTC; cdr3_aa: CSALDPNPLTTYGYTF
j_call: TRBJ2-3; clone_size: NA; d_call: TRBD1; v_call: TRBV19; cdr3_nt: TGTGCCAGTAGTGCGGGACAGGGAACAGATACGCAGTATTTT; cdr3_aa: CASSAGQGTDTQYF
j_call: TRBJ1-1; clone_size: NA; d_call: NA; v_call: TRBV21-1; cdr3_nt: TGTGCCAGCAGCAAAGGACAAATGAACACTGAAGCTTTCTTT; cdr3_aa: CASSKGQMNTEAFF
j_call: TRBJ2-2; clone_size: NA; d_call: NA; v_call: TRBV9; cdr3_nt: TGTGCCAGCGGAGGTGGGACCTCGAACACCGGGGAGCTGTTTTTT; cdr3_aa: CASGGGTSNTGELFF
j_call: TRBJ1-1; clone_size: NA; d_call: NA; v_call: TRBV7-3; cdr3_nt: TGTGCCAGCAGCTTATACCAGGGTCAGACTGAAGCTTTCTTT; cdr3_aa: CASSLYQGQTEAFF
j_call: TRBJ2-5; clone_size: NA; d_call: NA; v_call: TRBV9; cdr3_nt: TGTGCCAGCAGCCCCGACAGAGATGAGACCCAGTACTTC; cdr3_aa: CASSPDRDETQYF
j_call: TRBJ1-2; clone_size: NA; d_call: NA; v_call: TRBV10-2; cdr3_nt: TGCGCCAGTGTAGGGGGTATCTATGGCTACACCTTC; cdr3_aa: CASVGGIYGYTF
j_call: TRBJ1-1; clone_size: NA; d_call: NA; v_call: TRBV6-6; cdr3_nt: TGTGCCAGCAGTTACTCGAGTAAGATACCCACTGAAGCTTTCTTT; cdr3_aa: CASSYSSKIPTEAFF
j_call: TRBJ2-3; clone_size: NA; d_call: NA; v_call: TRBV5-8; cdr3_nt: TGTGCCAGCAGTTTTCCGGGGCTTACATCATGCACAGATACGCAGTATTTT; cdr3_aa: CASSFPGLTSCTDTQYF
j_call: TRBJ2-1; clone_size: NA; d_call: NA; v_call: TRBV9; cdr3_nt: TGTGCCAGCAGCGTAGGGAGGAGCAATGAGCAGTTCTTC; cdr3_aa: CASSVGRSNEQFF
j_call: TRBJ2-6; clone_size: NA; d_call: TRBD2; v_call: TRBV13; cdr3_nt: TGTGCCAGCAGCTCGAGGACTAGCGGGAGGTTCTCTGGGGCCAACGTCCTGACTTTC; cdr3_aa: CASSSRTSGRFSGANVLTF
j_call: TRBJ2-2; clone_size: NA; d_call: NA; v_call: TRBV27; cdr3_nt: TGTGCCAGCAGTTTTATCGGCACCGGGGAGCTGTTTTTT; cdr3_aa: CASSFIGTGELFF
j_call: TRBJ2-7; clone_size: NA; d_call: NA; v_call: TRBV11-1; cdr3_nt: TGTGCCAGCAGTTCCTCCTACGAGCAGTACTTC; cdr3_aa: CASSSSYEQYF
j_call: TRBJ2-1; clone_size: NA; d_call: TRBD1; v_call: TRBV2; cdr3_nt: TGTGCCAGCAGGACAGGGGGCTATGAGCAGTTCTTC; cdr3_aa: CASRTGGYEQFF
j_call: TRBJ2-3; clone_size: NA; d_call: TRBD2; v_call: TRBV6-5; cdr3_nt: TGTGCCAGCAGCCCTACGGCGGGAGGCACAGATACGCAGTATTTT; cdr3_aa: CASSPTAGGTDTQYF
j_call: TRBJ2-7; clone_size: once; d_call: NA; v_call: TRBV5-6; cdr3_nt: TGTGCCAGCAGGCCCCAAGGGGGGTTGGTAGGCGAGCAGTACTTC; cdr3_aa: CASRPQGGLVGEQYF
j_call: TRBJ2-7; clone_size: NA; d_call: NA; v_call: TRBV6-6; cdr3_nt: TGTGCCAGCAGCCCCAGGGGTCCCTCCTACGAGCAGTACTTC; cdr3_aa: CASSPRGPSYEQYF
j_call: TRBJ2-2; clone_size: NA; d_call: NA; v_call: TRBV2; cdr3_nt: TGTGCCAGCAGGAGTGACAGGGAGGGAAACACCGGGGAGCTGTTTTTT; cdr3_aa: CASRSDREGNTGELFF
j_call: TRBJ1-1; clone_size: NA; d_call: NA; v_call: TRBV11-2; cdr3_nt: TGTGCCAGCAGCTTGAGCGAGGTTGACACTGAAGCTTTCTTT; cdr3_aa: CASSLSEVDTEAFF
j_call: TRBJ1-4; clone_size: NA; d_call: NA; v_call: TRBV19; cdr3_nt: TGTGCCAGTAGTATACGGCAGGGGAACTTGGAAAAACTGTTTTTT; cdr3_aa: CASSIRQGNLEKLFF